The T cell receptor beta chain described here comes from a study of cytomegalovirus exposure and HLA in healthy donors. Study conclusions and caveats: Per a prior analysis, the majority of TCR beta V segments were productive roughly 87% or roughly 30% of the time. Most subjects' HLA-A and HLA-B alleles were reportedly predicted from TCR beta sequences. Presence/absence analysis assumed near-uniform sequencing depth across donors.

Trimming cost V 3 bases and J 5 bases, with 8 bases left between them. The CDR3 consists of 11 residues. CDR1 and CDR2 (germline): SQVTM, ANQGSEA. This clone came up a few times. Antigen unknown. The PCR was carried out with 60 Vbeta primers and 13 Jbeta primers. Libraries were prepared by immunoSEQ multiplex PCR; TCRdb keeps only in-frame clonotypes and omits some of them. The table has 150,000 to 200,000 clones, 80% seen once; the top ten hold about 15%. This sequence was found in a middle-aged woman in good health and CMV-seronegative. The V gene is TRBV29-1, the J gene TRBJ2-7, with a tentative D call TRBD2 (5 bases). Sequenced sample: PBMCs. CDR3 sequence reads: CSVEAGHEQYF. In DNA, the CDR3 is TGCAGCGTTGAGGCGGGCCACGAGCAGTACTTC.